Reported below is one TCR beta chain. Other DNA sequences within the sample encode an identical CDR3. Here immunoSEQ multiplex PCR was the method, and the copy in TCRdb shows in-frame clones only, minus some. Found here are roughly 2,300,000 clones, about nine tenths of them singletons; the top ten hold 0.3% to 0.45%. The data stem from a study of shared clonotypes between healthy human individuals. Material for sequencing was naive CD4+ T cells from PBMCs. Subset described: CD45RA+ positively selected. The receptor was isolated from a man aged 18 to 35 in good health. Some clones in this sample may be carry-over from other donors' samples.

The CDR3 DNA sequence: TGTGCTAGTGGTTTACAGGGCGGCACTGAAGCTTTCTTT. Translating it yields CASGLQGGTEAFF. The chain has TRBV12-5 and TRBJ1-1, with D possibly being TRBD1 (6 bases). Germline assignment: CDR1 LGHNT and CDR2 FRNRAP. V lost 3 bases to trimming and J lost 4 bases, with 9 bases between them. The CDR3 extends over 13 amino acids. Combining the CDR3 with reference TRBV12-5 and TRBJ1-1 gives the whole variable domain DARVTQTPRHKVTEMGQEVTMRCQPILGHNTVFWYRQTMMQGLELLAYFRNRAPLDDSGMPKDRFSAEMPDATLATLKIQPSEPRDSAVYFCASGLQGGTEAFFGQGTRLTVV.